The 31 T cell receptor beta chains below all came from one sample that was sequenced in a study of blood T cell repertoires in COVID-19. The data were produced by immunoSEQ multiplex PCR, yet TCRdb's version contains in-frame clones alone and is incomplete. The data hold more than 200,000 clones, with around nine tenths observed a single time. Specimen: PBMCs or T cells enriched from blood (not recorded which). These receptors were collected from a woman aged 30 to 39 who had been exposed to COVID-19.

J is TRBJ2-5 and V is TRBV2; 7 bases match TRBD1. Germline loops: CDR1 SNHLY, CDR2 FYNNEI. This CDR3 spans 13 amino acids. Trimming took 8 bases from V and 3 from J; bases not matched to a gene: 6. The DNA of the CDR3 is TGTGCCAGCCGGGACAGAGAGGAAGAGACCCAGTACTTC. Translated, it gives CASRDREEETQYF.

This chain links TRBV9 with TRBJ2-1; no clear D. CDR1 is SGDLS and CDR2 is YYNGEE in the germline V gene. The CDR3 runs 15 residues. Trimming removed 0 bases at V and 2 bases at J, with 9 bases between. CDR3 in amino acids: CASSVDGVPYNEQFF. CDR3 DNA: TGTGCCAGCAGCGTAGATGGAGTCCCCTACAATGAGCAGTTCTTC.

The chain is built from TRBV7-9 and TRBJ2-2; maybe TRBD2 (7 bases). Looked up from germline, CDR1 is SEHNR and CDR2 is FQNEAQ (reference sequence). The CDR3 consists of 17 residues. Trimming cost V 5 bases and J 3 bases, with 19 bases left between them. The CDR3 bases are TGTGCCAGCAGCCCCGGCCTGCGGGGGCGAGACACCGGGGAGCTGTTTTTT. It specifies CASSPGLRGRDTGELFF.

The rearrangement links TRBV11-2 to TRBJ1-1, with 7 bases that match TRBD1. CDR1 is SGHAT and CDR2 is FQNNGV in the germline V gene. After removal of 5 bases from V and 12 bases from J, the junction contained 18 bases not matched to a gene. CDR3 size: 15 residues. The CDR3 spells CASSLGTDWHRLTFF. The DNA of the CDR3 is TGTGCCAGCAGCCTAGGGACAGACTGGCATAGGTTAACTTTCTTT.

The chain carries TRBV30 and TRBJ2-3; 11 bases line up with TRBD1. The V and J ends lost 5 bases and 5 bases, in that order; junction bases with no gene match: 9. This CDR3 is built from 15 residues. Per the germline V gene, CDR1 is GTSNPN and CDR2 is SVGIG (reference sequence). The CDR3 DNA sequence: TGTGCCTGGTCCGCCGGGGGGACAGGGGGAGATACGCAGTATTTT. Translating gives CAWSAGGTGGDTQYF.

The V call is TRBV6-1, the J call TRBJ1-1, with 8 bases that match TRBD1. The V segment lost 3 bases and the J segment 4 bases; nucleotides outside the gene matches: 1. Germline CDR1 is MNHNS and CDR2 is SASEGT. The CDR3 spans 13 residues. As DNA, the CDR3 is TGTGCCAGCAGTGAGGACAGGGCCACTGAAGCTTTCTTT. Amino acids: CASSEDRATEAFF.

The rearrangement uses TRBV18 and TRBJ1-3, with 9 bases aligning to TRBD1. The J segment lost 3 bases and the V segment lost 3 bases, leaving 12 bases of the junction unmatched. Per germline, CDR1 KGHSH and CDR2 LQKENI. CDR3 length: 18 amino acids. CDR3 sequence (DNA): TGTGCCAGCTCACCTCGATTTACACAGGGGGCGGATGGAAACACCATATATTTT. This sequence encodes CASSPRFTQGADGNTIYF.

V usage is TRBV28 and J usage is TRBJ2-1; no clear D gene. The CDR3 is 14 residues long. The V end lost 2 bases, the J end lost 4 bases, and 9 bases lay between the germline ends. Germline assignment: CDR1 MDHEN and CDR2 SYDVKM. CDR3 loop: CASSLRSVYNEQFF. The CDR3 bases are TGTGCCAGCAGTTTACGTTCTGTATACAATGAGCAGTTCTTC.

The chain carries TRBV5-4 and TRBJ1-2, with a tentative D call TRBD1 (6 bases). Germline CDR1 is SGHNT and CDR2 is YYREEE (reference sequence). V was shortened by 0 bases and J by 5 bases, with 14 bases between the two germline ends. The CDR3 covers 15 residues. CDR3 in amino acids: CASSLVQGIRYGYTF. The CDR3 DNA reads TGTGCCAGCAGCTTGGTTCAGGGGATACGGTATGGCTACACCTTC.

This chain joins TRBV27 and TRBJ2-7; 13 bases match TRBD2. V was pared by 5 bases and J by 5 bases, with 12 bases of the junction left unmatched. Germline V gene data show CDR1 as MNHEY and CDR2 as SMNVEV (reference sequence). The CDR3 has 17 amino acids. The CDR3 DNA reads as TGTGCCAGCAGTCAGGGACTAGCGGGACCCCCAGGGCACGAGCAGTACTTC. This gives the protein CASSQGLAGPPGHEQYF.

This CDR3 reads CASSFSAGEQYF. The DNA for the CDR3 is TGCGCCAGCAGCTTTTCGGCGGGTGAGCAGTACTTC. The chain employs TRBV5-1 and TRBJ2-7; D is perhaps TRBD2 (5 bases). The V gene lost 2 bases and the J gene lost 7 bases, with 10 bases spanning the gap. Germline V gene data show CDR1 as SGHRS and CDR2 as YFSETQ. CDR3 length: 12 residues. Full variable domain (remainder filled in from reference TRBV5-1 and TRBJ2-7): KAGVTQTPRYLIKTRGQQVTLSCSPISGHRSVSWYQQTPGQGLQFLFEYFSETQRNKGNFPGRFSGRQFSNSRSEMNVSTLELGDSALYLCASSFSAGEQYFGPGTRLTVT.

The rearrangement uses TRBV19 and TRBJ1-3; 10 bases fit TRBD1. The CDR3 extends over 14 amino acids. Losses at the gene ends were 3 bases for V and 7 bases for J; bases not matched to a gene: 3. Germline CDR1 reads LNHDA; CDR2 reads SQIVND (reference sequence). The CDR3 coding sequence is TGTGCCAGTAGTATCCTGGACAGGGGGAACACCATATATTTT. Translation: CASSILDRGNTIYF.

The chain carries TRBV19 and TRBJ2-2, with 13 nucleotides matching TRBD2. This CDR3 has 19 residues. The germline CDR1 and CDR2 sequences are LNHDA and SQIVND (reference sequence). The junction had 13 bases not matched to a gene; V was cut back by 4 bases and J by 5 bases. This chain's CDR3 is CASSTLRGLAGEGTGELFF. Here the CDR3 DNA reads TGTGCCAGTAGTACCCTCAGAGGACTAGCGGGAGAAGGGACCGGGGAGCTGTTTTTT.

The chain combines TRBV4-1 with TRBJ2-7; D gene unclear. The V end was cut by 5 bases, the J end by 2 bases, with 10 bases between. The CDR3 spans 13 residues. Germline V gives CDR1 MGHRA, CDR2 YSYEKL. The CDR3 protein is CASSFDTTYEQYF. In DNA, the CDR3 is TGCGCCAGCAGCTTCGACACAACCTACGAGCAGTACTTC.

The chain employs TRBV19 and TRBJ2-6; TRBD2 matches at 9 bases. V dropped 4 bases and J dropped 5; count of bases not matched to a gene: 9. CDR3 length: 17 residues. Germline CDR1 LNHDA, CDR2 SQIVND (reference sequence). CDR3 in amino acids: CASSNSGRNGRANVLTF. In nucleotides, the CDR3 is TGTGCCAGTAGTAATAGCGGGAGAAACGGACGGGCCAACGTCCTGACTTTC.

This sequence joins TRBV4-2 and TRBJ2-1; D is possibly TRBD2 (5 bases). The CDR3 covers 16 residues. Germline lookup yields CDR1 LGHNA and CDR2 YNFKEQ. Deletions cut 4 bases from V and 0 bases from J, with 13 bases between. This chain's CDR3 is CASSLARASSYNEQFF. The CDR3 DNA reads TGTGCCAGCAGCCTCGCGAGGGCGAGCTCCTACAATGAGCAGTTCTTC.

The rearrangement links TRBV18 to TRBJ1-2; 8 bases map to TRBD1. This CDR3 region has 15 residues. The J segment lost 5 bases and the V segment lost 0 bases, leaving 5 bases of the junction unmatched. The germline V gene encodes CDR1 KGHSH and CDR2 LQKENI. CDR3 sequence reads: CASSPPSQGAYGYTF. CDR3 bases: TGTGCCAGCTCACCACCGTCCCAGGGGGCGTATGGCTACACCTTC. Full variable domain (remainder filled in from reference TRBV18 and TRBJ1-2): NAGVMQNPRHLVRRRGQEARLRCSPMKGHSHVYWYRQLPEEGLKFMVYLQKENIIDESGMPKERFSAEFPKEGPSILRIQQVVRGDSAAYFCASSPPSQGAYGYTFGSGTRLTVV.

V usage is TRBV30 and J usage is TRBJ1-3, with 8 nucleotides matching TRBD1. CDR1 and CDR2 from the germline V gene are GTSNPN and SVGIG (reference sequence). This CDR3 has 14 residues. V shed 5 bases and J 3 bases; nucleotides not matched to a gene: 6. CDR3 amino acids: CAWVQGAFGNTIYF. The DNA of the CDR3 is TGTGCCTGGGTGCAGGGGGCTTTTGGAAACACCATATATTTT.

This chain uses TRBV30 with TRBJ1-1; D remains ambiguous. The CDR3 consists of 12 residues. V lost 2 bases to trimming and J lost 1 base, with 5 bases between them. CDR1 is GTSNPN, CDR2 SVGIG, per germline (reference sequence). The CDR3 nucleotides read TGTGCCTGGAGTCTACGGAACACTGAAGCTTTCTTT. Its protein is CAWSLRNTEAFF.

CDR3 DNA: TGTGCCAGCAGGGTTGCTACAGGGGGCTTTGGGCAAGAGACCCAGTACTTC. This encodes CASRVATGGFGQETQYF. The J gene is TRBJ2-5, the V gene TRBV28; 9 bases are a match to TRBD1. CDR3 length: 17 amino acids. Unmatched junction bases numbered 13, after V lost 6 bases and J lost 2 bases. The germline gives CDR1 MDHEN, CDR2 SYDVKM.

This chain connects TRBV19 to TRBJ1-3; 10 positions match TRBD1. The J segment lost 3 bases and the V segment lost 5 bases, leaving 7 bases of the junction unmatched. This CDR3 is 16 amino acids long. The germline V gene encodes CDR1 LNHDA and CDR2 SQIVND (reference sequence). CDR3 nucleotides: TGTGCCAGTAGTTCCTCCGGGACAGGGGTTGGAAACACCATATATTTT. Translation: CASSSSGTGVGNTIYF.

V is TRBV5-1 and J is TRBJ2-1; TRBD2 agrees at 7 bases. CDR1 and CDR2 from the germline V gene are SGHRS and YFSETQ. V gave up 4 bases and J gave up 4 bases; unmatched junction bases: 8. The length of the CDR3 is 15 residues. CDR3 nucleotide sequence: TGCGCCAGCAGCCTCAAGACGGGAGGATACAATGAGCAGTTCTTC. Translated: CASSLKTGGYNEQFF. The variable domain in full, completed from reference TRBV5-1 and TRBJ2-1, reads KAGVTQTPRYLIKTRGQQVTLSCSPISGHRSVSWYQQTPGQGLQFLFEYFSETQRNKGNFPGRFSGRQFSNSRSEMNVSTLELGDSALYLCASSLKTGGYNEQFFGPGTRLTVL.

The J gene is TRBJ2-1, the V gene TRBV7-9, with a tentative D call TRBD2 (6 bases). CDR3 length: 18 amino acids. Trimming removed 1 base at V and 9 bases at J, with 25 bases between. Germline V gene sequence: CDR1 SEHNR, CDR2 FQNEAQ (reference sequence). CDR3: CASSLGYRSRLVGAEQFF. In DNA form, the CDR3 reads TGTGCCAGCAGCTTAGGGTATCGTTCGAGACTAGTAGGGGCTGAGCAGTTCTTC.

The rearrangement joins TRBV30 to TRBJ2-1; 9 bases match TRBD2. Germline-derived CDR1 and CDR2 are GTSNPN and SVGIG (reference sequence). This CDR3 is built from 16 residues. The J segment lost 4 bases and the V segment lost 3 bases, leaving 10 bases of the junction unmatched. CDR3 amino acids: CAWRKAGGLQYNEQFF. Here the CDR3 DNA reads TGTGCCTGGAGAAAAGCGGGAGGCCTCCAATACAATGAGCAGTTCTTC.

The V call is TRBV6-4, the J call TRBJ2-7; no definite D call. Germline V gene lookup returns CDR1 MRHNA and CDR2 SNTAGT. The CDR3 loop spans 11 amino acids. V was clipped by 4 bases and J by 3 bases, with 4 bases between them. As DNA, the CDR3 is TGTGCCAGCAGTGGAGTCTACGAGCAGTACTTC. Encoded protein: CASSGVYEQYF.

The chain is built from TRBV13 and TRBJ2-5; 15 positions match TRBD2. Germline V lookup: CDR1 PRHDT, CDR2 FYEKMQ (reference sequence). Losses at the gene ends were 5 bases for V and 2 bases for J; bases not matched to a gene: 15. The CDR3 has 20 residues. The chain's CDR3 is CASSLYTRTSGRAGQETQYF. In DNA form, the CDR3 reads TGTGCCAGCAGCCTATATACAAGGACTAGCGGGAGGGCGGGACAAGAGACCCAGTACTTC.

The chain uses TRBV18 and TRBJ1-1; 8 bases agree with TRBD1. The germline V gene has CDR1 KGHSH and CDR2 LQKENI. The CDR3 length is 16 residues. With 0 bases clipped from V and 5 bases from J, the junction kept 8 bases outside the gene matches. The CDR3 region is CASSPPAGGRGTEAFF. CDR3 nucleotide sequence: TGTGCCAGCTCACCACCGGCAGGGGGCCGAGGGACTGAAGCTTTCTTT.

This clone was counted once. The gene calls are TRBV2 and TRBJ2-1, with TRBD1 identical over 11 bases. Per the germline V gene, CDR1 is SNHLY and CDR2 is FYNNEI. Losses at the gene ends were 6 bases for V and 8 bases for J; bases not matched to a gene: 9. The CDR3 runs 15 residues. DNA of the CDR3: TGTGCCAGCAGGTACCGGACAGGGGGCACAGATGAGCAGTTCTTC. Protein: CASRYRTGGTDEQFF.

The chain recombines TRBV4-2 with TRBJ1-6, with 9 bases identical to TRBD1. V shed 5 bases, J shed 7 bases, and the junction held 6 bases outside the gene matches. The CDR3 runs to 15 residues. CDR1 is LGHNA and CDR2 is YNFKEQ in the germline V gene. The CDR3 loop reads CASSWTGEFNSPLHF. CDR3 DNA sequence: TGTGCCAGCAGCTGGACAGGGGAGTTCAATTCACCCCTCCACTTT.

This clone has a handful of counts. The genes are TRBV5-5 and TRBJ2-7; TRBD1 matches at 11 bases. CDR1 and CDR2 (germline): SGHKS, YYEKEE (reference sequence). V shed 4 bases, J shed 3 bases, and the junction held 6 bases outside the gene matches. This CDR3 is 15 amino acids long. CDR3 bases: TGTGCCAGCAGCCCGGGACAGGGGGAGCTCTACGAGCAGTACTTC. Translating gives CASSPGQGELYEQYF. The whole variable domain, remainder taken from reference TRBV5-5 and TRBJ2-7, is DAGVTQSPTHLIKTRGQQVTLRCSPISGHKSVSWYQQVLGQGPQFIFQYYEKEERGRGNFPDRFSARQFPNYSSELNVNALLLGDSALYLCASSPGQGELYEQYFGPGTRLTVT.

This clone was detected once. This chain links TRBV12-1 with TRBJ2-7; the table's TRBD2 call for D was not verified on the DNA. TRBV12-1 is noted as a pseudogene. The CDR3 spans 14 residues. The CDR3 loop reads CASSFVAGPYEQYF. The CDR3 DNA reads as TGTGCCAGCAGCTTTGTAGCGGGCCCTTACGAGCAGTACTTC.